The source of this T cell receptor beta chain is a study of blood T cells in healthy people across ages. The study, taken as a whole, reports: Naive and antigen-experienced cells were not separated, limiting conclusive comparison. Getting older went along with TCR beta diversity per million T cells dropping roughly linearly.

To note about this clonotype: Its specificity is not known.

Next came a second PCR, run for about 7 to 11 cycles, which used a sample-barcoded 5' primer along with a J-beta primer mix. Each cDNA was tagged by a template-switch adaptor containing 12 random nucleotides. TCRdb analysed the 5' RACE reads with MiXCR anew, one entry per CDR3 protein. The sample lists hundreds of thousands of distinct CDR3 sequences; approximately 52% were seen once. V lost 5 bases, J lost 6 bases, and 11 bases lay in between. This CDR3 contains 12 residues. Germline-derived CDR1 and CDR2 are SQVTM and ANQGSEA. This TCR was recovered from a woman aged 80 or over in good health. Material: blood. J is TRBJ1-5 and V is TRBV29-1; TRBD1 is a possible D gene (5 bases). The CDR3 reads CSVQGQGQPQHF. In DNA form, the CDR3 reads TGCAGCGTTCAGGGCCAGGGTCAGCCCCAGCATTTT. Variable domain in full (rest from reference TRBV29-1 and TRBJ1-5): SAVISQKPSRDICQRGTSLTIQCQVDSQVTMMFWYRQQPGQSLTLIATANQGSEATYESGFVIDKFPISRPNLTFSTLTVSNMSPEDSSIYLCSVQGQGQPQHFGDGTRLSIL.